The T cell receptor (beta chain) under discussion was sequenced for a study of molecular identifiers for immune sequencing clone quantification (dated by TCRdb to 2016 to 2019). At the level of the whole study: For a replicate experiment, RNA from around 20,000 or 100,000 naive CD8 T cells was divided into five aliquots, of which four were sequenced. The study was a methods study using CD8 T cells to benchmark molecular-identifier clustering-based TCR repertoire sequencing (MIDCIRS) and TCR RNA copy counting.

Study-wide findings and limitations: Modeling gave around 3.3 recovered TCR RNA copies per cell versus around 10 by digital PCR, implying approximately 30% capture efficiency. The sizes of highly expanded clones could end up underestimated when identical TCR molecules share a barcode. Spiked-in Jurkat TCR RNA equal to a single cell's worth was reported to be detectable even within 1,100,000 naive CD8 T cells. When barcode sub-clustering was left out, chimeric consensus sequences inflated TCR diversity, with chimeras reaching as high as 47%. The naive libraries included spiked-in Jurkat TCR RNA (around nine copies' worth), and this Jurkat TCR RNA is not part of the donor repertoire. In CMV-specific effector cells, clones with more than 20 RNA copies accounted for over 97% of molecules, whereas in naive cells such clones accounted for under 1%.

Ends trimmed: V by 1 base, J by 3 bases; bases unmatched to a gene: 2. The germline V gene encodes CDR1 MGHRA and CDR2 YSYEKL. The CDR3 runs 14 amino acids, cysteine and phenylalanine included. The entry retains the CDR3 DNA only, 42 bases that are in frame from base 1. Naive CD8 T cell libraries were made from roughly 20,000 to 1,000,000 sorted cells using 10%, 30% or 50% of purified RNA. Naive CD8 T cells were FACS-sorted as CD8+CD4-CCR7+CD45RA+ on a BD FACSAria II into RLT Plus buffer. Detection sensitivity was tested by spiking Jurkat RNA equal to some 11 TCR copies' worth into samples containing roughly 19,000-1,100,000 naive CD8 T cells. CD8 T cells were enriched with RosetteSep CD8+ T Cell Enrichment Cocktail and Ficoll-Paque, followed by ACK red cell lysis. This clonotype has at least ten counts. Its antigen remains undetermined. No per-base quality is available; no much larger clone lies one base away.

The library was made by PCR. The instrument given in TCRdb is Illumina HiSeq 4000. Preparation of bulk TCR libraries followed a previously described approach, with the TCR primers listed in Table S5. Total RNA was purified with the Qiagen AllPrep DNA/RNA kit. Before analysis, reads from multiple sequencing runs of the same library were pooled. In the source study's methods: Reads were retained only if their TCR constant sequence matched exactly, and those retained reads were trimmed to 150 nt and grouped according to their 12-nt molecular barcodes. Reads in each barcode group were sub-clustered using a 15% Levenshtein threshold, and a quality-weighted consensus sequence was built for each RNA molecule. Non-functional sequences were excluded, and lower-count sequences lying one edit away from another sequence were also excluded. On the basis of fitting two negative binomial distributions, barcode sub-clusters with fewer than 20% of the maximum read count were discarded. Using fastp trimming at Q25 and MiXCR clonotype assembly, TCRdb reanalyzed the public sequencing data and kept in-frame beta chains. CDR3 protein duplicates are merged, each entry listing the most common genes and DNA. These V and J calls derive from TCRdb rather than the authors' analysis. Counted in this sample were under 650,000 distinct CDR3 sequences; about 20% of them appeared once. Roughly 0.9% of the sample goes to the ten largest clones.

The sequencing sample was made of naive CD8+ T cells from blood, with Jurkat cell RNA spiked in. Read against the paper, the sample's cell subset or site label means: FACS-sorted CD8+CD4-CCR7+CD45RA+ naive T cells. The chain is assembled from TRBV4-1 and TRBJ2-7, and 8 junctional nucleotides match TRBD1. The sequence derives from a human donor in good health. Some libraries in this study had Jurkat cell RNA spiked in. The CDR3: CASSQAGQGYEQYF. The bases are TGCGCCAGCAGCCAAGCAGGACAGGGCTACGAGCAGTACTTC.